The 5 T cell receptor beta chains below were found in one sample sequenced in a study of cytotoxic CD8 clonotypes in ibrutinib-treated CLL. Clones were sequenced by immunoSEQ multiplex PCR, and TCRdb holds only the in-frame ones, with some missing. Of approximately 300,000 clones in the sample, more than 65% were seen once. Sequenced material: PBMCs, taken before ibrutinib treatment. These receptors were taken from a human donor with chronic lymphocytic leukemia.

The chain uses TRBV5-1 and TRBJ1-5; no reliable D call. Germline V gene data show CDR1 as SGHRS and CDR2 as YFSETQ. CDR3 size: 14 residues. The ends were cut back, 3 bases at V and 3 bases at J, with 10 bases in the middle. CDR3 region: CASSYGQDNQPQHF. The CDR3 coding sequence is TGCGCCAGCAGCTACGGGCAGGACAATCAGCCCCAGCATTTT. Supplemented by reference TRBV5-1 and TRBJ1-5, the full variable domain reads KAGVTQTPRYLIKTRGQQVTLSCSPISGHRSVSWYQQTPGQGLQFLFEYFSETQRNKGNFPGRFSGRQFSNSRSEMNVSTLELGDSALYLCASSYGQDNQPQHFGDGTRLSIL.

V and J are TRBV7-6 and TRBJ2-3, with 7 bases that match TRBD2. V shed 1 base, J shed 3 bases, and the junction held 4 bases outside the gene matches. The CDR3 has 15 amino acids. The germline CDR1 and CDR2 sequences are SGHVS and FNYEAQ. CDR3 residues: CASSLGGSLTDTQYF. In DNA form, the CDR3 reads TGTGCCAGCAGCTTAGGCGGGAGTTTGACAGATACGCAGTATTTT.

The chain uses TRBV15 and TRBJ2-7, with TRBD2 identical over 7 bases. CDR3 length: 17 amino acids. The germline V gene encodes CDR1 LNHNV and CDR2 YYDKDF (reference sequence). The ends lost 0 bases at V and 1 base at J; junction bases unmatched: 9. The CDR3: CATSRDLASGMSYEQYF. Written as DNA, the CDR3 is TGTGCCACCAGCAGAGATTTGGCTAGCGGAATGTCCTACGAGCAGTACTTC.

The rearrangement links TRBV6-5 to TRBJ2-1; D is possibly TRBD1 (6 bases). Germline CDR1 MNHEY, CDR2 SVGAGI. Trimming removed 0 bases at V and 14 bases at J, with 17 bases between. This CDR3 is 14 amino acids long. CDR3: CASSYSNQQGIEFF. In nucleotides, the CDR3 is TGTGCCAGCAGTTACTCAAATCAACAGGGAATCGAGTTCTTC.

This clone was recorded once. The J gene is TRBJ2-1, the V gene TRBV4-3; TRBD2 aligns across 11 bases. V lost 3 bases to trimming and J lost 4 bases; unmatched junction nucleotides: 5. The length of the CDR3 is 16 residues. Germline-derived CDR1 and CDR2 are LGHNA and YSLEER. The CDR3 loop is CASSHPLAGGYNEQFF. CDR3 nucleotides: TGCGCCAGCAGCCACCCCTTAGCGGGAGGGTACAATGAGCAGTTCTTC.